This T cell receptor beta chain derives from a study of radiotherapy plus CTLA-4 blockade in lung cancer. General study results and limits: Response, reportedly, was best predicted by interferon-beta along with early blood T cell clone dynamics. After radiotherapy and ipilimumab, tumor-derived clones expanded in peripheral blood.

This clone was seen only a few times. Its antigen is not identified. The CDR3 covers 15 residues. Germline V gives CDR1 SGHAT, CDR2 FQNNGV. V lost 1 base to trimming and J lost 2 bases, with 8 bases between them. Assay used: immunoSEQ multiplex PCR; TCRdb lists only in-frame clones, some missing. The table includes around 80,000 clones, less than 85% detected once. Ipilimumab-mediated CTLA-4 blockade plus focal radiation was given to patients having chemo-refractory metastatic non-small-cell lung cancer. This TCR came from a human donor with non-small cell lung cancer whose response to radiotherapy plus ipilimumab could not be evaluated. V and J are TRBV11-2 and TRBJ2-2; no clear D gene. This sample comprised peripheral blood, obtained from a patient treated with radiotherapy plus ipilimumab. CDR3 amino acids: CASSLVSRNTGELFF. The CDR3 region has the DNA TGTGCCAGCAGCTTAGTTTCTAGAAACACCGGGGAGCTGTTTTTT.